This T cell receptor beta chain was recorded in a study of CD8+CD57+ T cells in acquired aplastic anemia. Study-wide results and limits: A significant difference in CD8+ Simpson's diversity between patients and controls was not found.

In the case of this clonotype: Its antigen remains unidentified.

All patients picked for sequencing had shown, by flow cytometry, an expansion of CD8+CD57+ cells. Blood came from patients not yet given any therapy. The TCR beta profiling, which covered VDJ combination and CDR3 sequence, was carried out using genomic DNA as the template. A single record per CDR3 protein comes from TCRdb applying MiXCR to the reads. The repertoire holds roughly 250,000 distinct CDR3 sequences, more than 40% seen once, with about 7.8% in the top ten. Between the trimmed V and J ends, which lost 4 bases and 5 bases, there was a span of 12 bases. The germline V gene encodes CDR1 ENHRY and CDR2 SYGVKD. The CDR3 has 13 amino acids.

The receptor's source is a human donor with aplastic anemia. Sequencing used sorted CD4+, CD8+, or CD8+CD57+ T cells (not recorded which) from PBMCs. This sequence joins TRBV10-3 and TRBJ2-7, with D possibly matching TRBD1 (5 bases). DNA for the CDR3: TGTGCCATCAGTGTGGGTGACAGCCACGAGCAGTACTTC. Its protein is CAISVGDSHEQYF.